The source of this TCR beta chain is a study of a mutant IDH1 vaccine in newly diagnosed glioma. Study in general: Patients were started on vaccination 4-6 weeks after radiotherapy alone, or with temozolomide cycles. Patients were pretreated with radiotherapy, temozolomide, or both, mostly both.

The sample's time point: week 11, during vaccination. The content of each vaccine dose was 300 ug of mutant IDH1 20-mer peptide, and topical imiquimod accompanied it. From germline, CDR1 is SGHRS and CDR2 YFSETQ. The CDR3 is 13 residues long. Assay: immunoSEQ multiplex PCR; the TCRdb copy retains only in-frame clones and omits some. Seen here are some 130,000 clones, around 80% observed once, and the top ten hold approximately 5%. For this clone: Its target is not known. One junction end does not reproduce the germline sequence, and a read error may be involved.

This receptor was identified in a man aged 40-49 years with glioma. This material consisted of PBMCs, taken from a glioma patient whose treatment included an IDH1 peptide vaccine. The chain combines TRBV5-1 with TRBJ2-7; D is unresolved. The CDR3 DNA sequence: TGCGCCAGCAGTTTGGCTGACAACTACGAGCAGTACTTC. This codes for CASSLADNYEQYF. Drawing the rest from reference TRBV5-1 and TRBJ2-7, the complete variable domain is KAGVTQTPRYLIKTRGQQVTLSCSPISGHRSVSWYQQTPGQGLQFLFEYFSETQRNKGNFPGRFSGRQFSNSRSEMNVSTLELGDSALYLCASSLADNYEQYFGPGTRLTVT.